This section outlines one TCR beta chain sequence together with its context. Its antigen is unknown. The data are from a study of neoadjuvant anti-PD-1 for oral cavity cancer. Study background: Nivolumab at 3 mg/kg was mostly given biweekly, three to four doses, pre-surgery.

Here immunoSEQ multiplex PCR was the method, and the copy in TCRdb shows in-frame clones only, minus some. There are over 8,500 clones in the sample; around 63% occur only once, and about 8.3% lies in the top ten. CDR1 and CDR2 from the germline V gene are SGHTA and FQGNSA. The length of the CDR3 is 13 residues. V shed 4 bases and J shed 2 bases, with 9 bases lying between them. The study, taken as a whole, reports: Treg/Th17 ratio rose with pretreatment blood and fell with post-treatment tumor TCRbeta clonality.

This sample comprised tumor tissue, obtained before nivolumab (anti-PD-1) treatment. The receptor was derived from a person aged 40 to 85 with oral cavity squamous cell carcinoma. The V and J genes are TRBV7-2 and TRBJ2-7; TRBD2 is a possible D gene (5 bases). The CDR3 protein is CASSSAGTYEQYF. DNA for the CDR3: TGTGCCAGCAGCTCGGCGGGCACCTACGAGCAGTACTTC.